The 32 T cell receptor beta chains below all came from one sample that was sequenced in a study of blood T cells in healthy people across ages. Primed by a sample-barcoded 5' primer and a J-beta primer mix, a second PCR proceeded for about 7 to 12 cycles. TCRdb re-called the 5' RACE reads through MiXCR, storing one row per CDR3 protein. Among hundreds of thousands of distinct CDR3 sequences listed, roughly 44% were seen once. Sequenced material: blood. These receptors were collected from a man aged 55-75 years in good health.

The chain links TRBV20-1 to TRBJ2-1; 8 nucleotides agree with TRBD2. Per germline, CDR1 DFQATT and CDR2 SNEGSKA (reference sequence). The J segment lost 5 bases and the V segment lost 0 bases, leaving 3 bases of the junction unmatched. CDR3 length equals 14 residues. The CDR3 DNA sequence: TGCAGTGCTAGAGATACTAGCGGCAACAATGAGCAGTTCTTC. As protein: CSARDTSGNNEQFF.

The V gene is TRBV5-1, the J gene TRBJ2-1; unclear D gene. In germline, CDR1 is SGHRS, CDR2 YFSETQ. Trimming cost V 0 bases and J 10 bases, with 11 bases left between them. The CDR3 is 13 amino acids. The CDR3 loop reads CASSLDRTYEQFF. The CDR3 DNA reads as TGCGCCAGCAGCTTGGACAGAACCTACGAGCAGTTCTTC.

The chain employs TRBV6-5 and TRBJ2-5, with D possibly being TRBD1 (5 bases). The closer fit of TRBJ2-7 to the DNA end suggests the J call may be wrong. Germline-derived CDR1 and CDR2 are MNHEY and SVGAGI. The CDR3 spans 14 residues. The DNA for the CDR3 is TGTGCCAGCAGGTACGAAGCAGGGTTCGGCGAGCAGTACTTC. It translates to CASRYEAGFGEQYF.

CDR3 residues: CASSQWNQETQYF. CDR3 sequence (DNA): TGCGCCAGCAGCCAATGGAACCAAGAGACCCAGTACTTC. The chain uses TRBV4-1 and TRBJ2-5, with unresolved D. This CDR3 comprises 13 residues. The germline gives CDR1 MGHRA, CDR2 YSYEKL. Trimming stripped 2 bases from V and 0 bases from J, with 4 bases between.

This clonotype has more than one count but fewer than ten. The rearrangement joins TRBV30 to TRBJ2-7; 7 bases are shared with TRBD1. Germline V gene data show CDR1 as GTSNPN and CDR2 as SVGIG (reference sequence). V trimming: 3 bases; J trimming: 0 bases; junction bases outside the gene matches: 8. This CDR3 has 15 residues. CDR3 in amino acids: CAWSPRQGPSYEQYF. CDR3 DNA sequence: TGTGCCTGGAGCCCGAGACAGGGCCCCTCCTACGAGCAGTACTTC. Full variable domain (rest looked up from reference TRBV30 and TRBJ2-7): SQTIHQWPATLVQPVGSPLSLECTVEGTSNPNLYWYRQAAGRGLQLLFYSVGIGQISSEVPQNLSASRPQDRQFILSSKKLLLSDSGFYLCAWSPRQGPSYEQYFGPGTRLTVT.

The chain couples TRBV7-9 to TRBJ2-7; TRBD1 aligns across 9 bases. The CDR3 loop spans 16 amino acids. J gave up 0 bases and V 5 bases, and 8 bases lay outside the gene matches. CDR1 is SEHNR, CDR2 FQNEAQ, per germline (reference sequence). This CDR3 reads CASSAYSDRGSYEQYF. The CDR3 DNA reads TGTGCCAGCAGCGCCTACTCGGACAGGGGCTCCTACGAGCAGTACTTC.

On this clonotype: One end of the junction is discordant with germline, which a read error may explain. V gene TRBV19 combines with J gene TRBJ1-4; TRBD1 might be the D (5 bases). Germline-derived CDR1 and CDR2 are LNHDA and SQIVND (reference sequence). CDR3 length: 14 residues. The CDR3 spells CASSIRSGDEKLFF. The CDR3 DNA sequence: TGTGCCAGCAGTATAAGATCGGGGGATGAAAAACTGTTTTTT.

This chain joins TRBV18 and TRBJ2-5, with D perhaps matching TRBD1 or TRBD2 (6 bases each). Germline CDR1 is KGHSH and CDR2 is LQKENI. Trimming left V 6 bases short and J 4 bases short, with 21 bases between. CDR3 length: 16 amino acids. The DNA of the CDR3 is TGTGCCAGCTCCCCAGGGGCCCTAAAGGGAGGAGAGACCCAGTACTTC. It yields the protein CASSPGALKGGETQYF.

The sample holds a few counts of this clonotype. The rearrangement joins TRBV20-1 to TRBJ2-5, with 7 bases fitting TRBD1. J was trimmed by 9 bases and V by 0 bases; bases with no gene match: 10. CDR1 is DFQATT and CDR2 is SNEGSKA in the germline V gene (reference sequence). The CDR3 totals 14 residues. The chain's CDR3 is CSARDETGPTAQYF. For the CDR3, the DNA is TGCAGTGCTAGAGATGAGACAGGGCCCACGGCCCAGTACTTC.

The rearrangement uses TRBV6-2 or TRBV6-3 and TRBJ1-2; D not certain. The germline V gene has CDR1 MNHEY and CDR2 SVGEGT. V shed 4 bases and J shed 12 bases, with 21 bases lying between them. CDR3 length: 14 amino acids. CDR3 in DNA: TGTGCCAGCAGTTTGAACAGAGAAGTACCTCTTAACACCTTC. It yields the protein CASSLNREVPLNTF.

As to this clonotype: A junction boundary mismatches the germline segment, possibly from a read error. The J gene is TRBJ1-1, the V gene TRBV2; unclear D gene. This CDR3 is 14 amino acids long. Germline CDR1 is SNHLY and CDR2 is FYNNEI. The CDR3 region is CASGRSGMNTEAFF. The DNA of the CDR3 is TGCGCCAGCGGACGGTCGGGAATGAACACTGAAGCTTTCTTT.

The CDR3 loop reads CASSGTGGRQPQHF. CDR3 DNA sequence: TGTGCCAGCAGTGGGACAGGGGGTAGGCAGCCCCAGCATTTT. The chain carries TRBV2 and TRBJ1-5, with TRBD1 matching 10 bases. Trimming removed 4 bases from V and 7 bases from J; junction bases left unmatched: 4. Germline CDR1 reads SNHLY; CDR2 reads FYNNEI. This CDR3 region has 14 residues. Based on the CDR3 plus reference TRBV2 and TRBJ1-5, the full variable domain is EPEVTQTPSHQVTQMGQEVILRCVPISNHLYFYWYRQILGQKVEFLVSFYNNEISEKSEIFDDQFSVERPDGSNFTLKIRSTKLEDSAMYFCASSGTGGRQPQHFGDGTRLSIL.

V gene TRBV24-1 combines with J gene TRBJ2-1; unclear D gene. Germline V gives CDR1 KGHDR, CDR2 SFDVKD. Trimming took 2 bases from V and 8 from J, leaving 12 bases between them. This CDR3 is 14 amino acids long. The CDR3 spells CATSDWGRSDEQFF. CDR3 in DNA: TGTGCCACCAGTGATTGGGGTAGGAGCGATGAGCAGTTCTTC.

The DNA for the CDR3 is TGCGCCAGCCGGTGGGGGGGGGAAGAGCAGTTCTTC. Translated, it gives CASRWGGEEQFF. This sequence joins TRBV10-2 and TRBJ2-1; 7 bases agree with TRBD2. CDR1 is WSHSY, CDR2 SAAADI, per germline. V lost 8 bases to trimming and J lost 10 bases; unmatched junction nucleotides: 8. There are 12 residues in the CDR3.

This chain uses TRBV20-1 with TRBJ1-5; 7 bases align to TRBD1. Germline values: CDR1 DFQATT, CDR2 SNEGSKA (reference sequence). With V trimmed by 3 bases and J by 4 bases, 3 bases remained unmatched. The CDR3 totals 13 residues. DNA for the CDR3: TGCAGTGCTAGTGCCAGGGGGAATCAGCCCCAGCATTTT. Translation gives CSASARGNQPQHF.

This clonotype was recorded many times. V gene TRBV7-2 combines with J gene TRBJ2-5, with D possibly TRBD2 on 7 matching bases. The ends were cut back, 5 bases at V and 2 bases at J, with 21 bases in the middle. Germline V CDR1 and CDR2: SGHTA, FQGNSA. This CDR3 contains 17 residues. The CDR3 nucleotides are TGTGCCAGCAGCCCAAGACTAGCCAGGGGAGTACAAGAGACCCAGTACTTC. The encoded protein is CASSPRLARGVQETQYF.

This clonotype was detected only a few times. The chain combines TRBV7-3 with TRBJ2-3, with 9 bases matching TRBD1. This CDR3 has 15 amino acids. The V and J ends lost 5 bases and 4 bases, in that order; junction bases with no gene match: 7. The germline V gene has CDR1 SGHTA and CDR2 FQGTGA. CDR3 amino acids: CASSVTGTGPDTQYF. The DNA of the CDR3 is TGTGCCAGCAGCGTGACCGGGACAGGGCCAGATACGCAGTATTTT.

The V and J genes are TRBV9 and TRBJ1-3; D remains ambiguous. Germline CDR1 is SGDLS and CDR2 is YYNGEE. V lost 0 bases, J lost 0 bases, and 10 bases lay in between. The CDR3 is 16 amino acids. The CDR3 region has the DNA TGTGCCAGCAGCGTAGTTGGTGGCAGCTCTGGAAACACCATATATTTT. Translating it yields CASSVVGGSSGNTIYF.

V is TRBV2 and J is TRBJ1-5; D is unclear. Trimming shortened V by 7 bases and J by 7 bases, and 20 bases separated the two germline ends. The CDR3 is 15 amino acids. CDR1 is SNHLY, CDR2 FYNNEI, per germline. CDR3: CASTQEGGFGQPQHF. In nucleotides, the CDR3 is TGTGCCAGCACCCAAGAGGGCGGTTTTGGACAGCCCCAGCATTTT.

The chain has TRBV27 and TRBJ2-5; D unresolved. This CDR3 comprises 13 residues. Per the germline V gene, CDR1 is MNHEY and CDR2 is SMNVEV (reference sequence). V shed 6 bases and J shed 11 bases, with 19 bases lying between them. The CDR3 sequence is CASRPPPGNEQYF. The CDR3 DNA reads as TGTGCCAGCAGACCTCCACCAGGTAATGAGCAGTACTTC.

V usage is TRBV20-1 and J usage is TRBJ2-3; D uncertain. The ends were cut back, 3 bases at V and 6 bases at J, with 13 bases in the middle. Germline V lookup: CDR1 DFQATT, CDR2 SNEGSKA (reference sequence). The CDR3 has 13 residues. DNA for the CDR3: TGCAGTGCTAGTCAACCGCGTTTGGATACGCAGTATTTT. This gives the protein CSASQPRLDTQYF.

The CDR3 reads CASTERNSPLHF. DNA of the CDR3: TGTGCCAGCACCGAACGGAATTCACCCCTCCACTTT. The J gene is TRBJ1-6, the V gene TRBV27; D not resolved. This CDR3 has 12 amino acids. The ends were cut back, 7 bases at V and 7 bases at J, with 8 bases in the middle. The germline V gene has CDR1 MNHEY and CDR2 SMNVEV (reference sequence).

The rearrangement joins TRBV12-3 or TRBV12-4 to TRBJ2-4; D remains unclear. The assigned J gene may be wrong: the sequence end matches TRBJ2-7 better. The CDR3 extends over 12 amino acids. The CDR3 DNA is TGTGCCAGCAGCCAACATCCTCGCGAGCAGTACTTC. It encodes CASSQHPREQYF.

This clonotype was seen only a few times. V usage is TRBV9 and J usage is TRBJ2-7; unclear D gene. Trimming pared 0 bases from V and 0 bases from J, leaving 10 bases between. The CDR3 is 15 residues long. Germline values: CDR1 SGDLS, CDR2 YYNGEE. CDR3 region: CASSVGARNSYEQYF. The CDR3 bases are TGTGCCAGCAGCGTAGGCGCCAGAAACTCCTACGAGCAGTACTTC.

This clonotype occurred a few times. V usage is TRBV3-1 and J usage is TRBJ2-5; no clear D. V lost 0 bases and J 1 base, leaving 9 bases between the germline ends. In germline, CDR1 is LGHDT, CDR2 YNNKEL (reference sequence). The CDR3 has 15 residues. The CDR3 region has the DNA TGTGCCAGCAGCCAAGATCCACGGAGCCAAGAGACCCAGTACTTC. Its translation is CASSQDPRSQETQYF.

In its sample, this clonotype was seen a few times. The chain combines TRBV6-2 or TRBV6-3 with TRBJ2-7; unclear D gene. From germline, CDR1 is MNHEY and CDR2 SVGEGT. The CDR3 runs to 11 residues. Trimming removed 8 bases from V and 3 bases from J, with 8 bases in between. DNA of the CDR3: TGTGCCAGCGGAAGGTTCTACGAGCAGTACTTC. It specifies CASGRFYEQYF.

As regards this clonotype: A much larger clone differs from this one at a single base, so this may be a read error. CDR3 nucleotide sequence: TGTGCCAGCAGTTACTCGACGGGGGCAGTTGAGCAGTACTTC. It yields the protein CASSYSTGAVEQYF. The chain carries TRBV6-2 or TRBV6-3 and TRBJ2-7; D may correspond to TRBD1 or TRBD2 (6 bases each). This CDR3 contains 14 residues. Looked up from germline, CDR1 is MNHEY and CDR2 is SVGEGT. Trimming left V 0 bases short and J 7 bases short, with 13 bases between.

This clonotype was recorded only once. This rearrangement joins TRBV6-6 to TRBJ1-1, with D perhaps matching TRBD1 (6 bases). V lost 6 bases to trimming and J lost 5 bases, with 22 bases between them. The CDR3 spans 16 residues. Germline CDR1 MNHNY, CDR2 SVGAGI (reference sequence). CDR3 coding DNA: TGTGCCAGCAGCCACTCTGCCGGGAGGGGGTGGACTGAAGCTTTCTTT. As protein: CASSHSAGRGWTEAFF.

This clonotype was found a few times. The chain employs TRBV3-1 and TRBJ2-3; 9 positions agree with TRBD2. Germline V lookup: CDR1 LGHDT, CDR2 YNNKEL (reference sequence). Trimming at V came to 0 bases and at J to 2 bases, leaving 6 bases not matched to a gene. This CDR3 contains 17 residues. CDR3: CASSQDPPSGDTDTQYF. The CDR3, as DNA: TGTGCCAGCAGCCAAGATCCGCCTAGCGGGGACACAGATACGCAGTATTTT.

V is TRBV20-1 and J is TRBJ2-3; 11 bases are a match to TRBD2. The CDR3 is 14 residues long. CDR1 is DFQATT and CDR2 is SNEGSKA in the germline V gene (reference sequence). The trim removed 5 bases at V and 2 bases at J, leaving 3 bases unmatched. DNA for the CDR3: TGCAGTGCTTATAGCGGGGGGGCCACAGATACGCAGTATTTT. This translates into CSAYSGGATDTQYF.

Turning to this clonotype: A much larger clone differs from this one at a single base, so this may be a read error. This rearrangement joins TRBV20-1 to TRBJ2-7; TRBD2 is a possible D gene (5 bases). CDR1 is DFQATT, CDR2 SNEGSKA, per germline (reference sequence). V was clipped by 5 bases and J by 3 bases, with 11 bases between them. This CDR3 has 12 residues. CDR3 in DNA: TGCAGTGCTGGACTGGGAATCTACGAGCAGTACTTC. Its translation is CSAGLGIYEQYF.

This clonotype was picked up a small number of times. The chain uses TRBV6-6 and TRBJ2-7; no clear D gene. V was shortened by 5 bases and J by 5 bases, with 10 bases between the two germline ends. CDR1 is MNHNY and CDR2 is SVGAGI in the germline V gene (reference sequence). The CDR3 length is 12 residues. In DNA form, the CDR3 reads TGTGCCAGCAGTACATTTACGGACGAGCAGTACTTC. Translating it yields CASSTFTDEQYF.